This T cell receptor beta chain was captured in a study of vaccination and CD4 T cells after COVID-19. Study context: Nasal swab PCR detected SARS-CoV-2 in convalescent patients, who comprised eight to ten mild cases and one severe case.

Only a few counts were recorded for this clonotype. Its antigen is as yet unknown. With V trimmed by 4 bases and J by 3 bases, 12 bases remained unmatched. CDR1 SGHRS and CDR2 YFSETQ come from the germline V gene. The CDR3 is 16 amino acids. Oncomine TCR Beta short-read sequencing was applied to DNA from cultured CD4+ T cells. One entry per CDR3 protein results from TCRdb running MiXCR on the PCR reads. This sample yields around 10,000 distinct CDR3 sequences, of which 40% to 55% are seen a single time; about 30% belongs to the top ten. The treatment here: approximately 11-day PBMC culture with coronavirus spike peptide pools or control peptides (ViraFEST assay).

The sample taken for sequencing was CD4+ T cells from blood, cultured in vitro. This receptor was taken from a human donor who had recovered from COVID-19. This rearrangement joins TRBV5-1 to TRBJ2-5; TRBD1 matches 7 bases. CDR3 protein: CASSEQTGKGKETQYF. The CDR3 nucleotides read TGCGCCAGCAGCGAACAGACAGGGAAGGGGAAAGAGACCCAGTACTTC.